This T cell receptor beta chain comes out of a study of vaccination and CD4 T cells after COVID-19. This clonotype came up a few times. The target antigen is unknown. This CDR3 region has 15 residues. V lost 6 bases and J lost 7; bases outside the gene matches: 12. Per germline, CDR1 MNHEY and CDR2 SMNVEV (reference sequence). Oncomine TCR Beta short-read sequencing was applied to DNA from cultured CD4+ T cells. MiXCR was run by TCRdb on the PCR reads, yielding one entry per CDR3 protein. Of 7,000 to 8,500 distinct CDR3 sequences listed, 56% were seen once; the top ten hold around an eighth. Documented treatment: roughly 10-day PBMC culture with coronavirus spike peptide pools or control peptides (ViraFEST assay). Harvesting of the unexposed donor's CD4+ T cells predated the COVID-19 pandemic (2011-2018).

The rearrangement links TRBV27 to TRBJ1-5; 7 bases map to TRBD1. The TCR was taken from a human donor in good health. The sample taken for sequencing was CD4+ T cells from blood, cultured in vitro. In DNA, the CDR3 is TGTGCCAGCAGCCGCACGACAGGGCACGGACAGCCCCAGCATTTT. It specifies CASSRTTGHGQPQHF.